The sequence of this T cell receptor (beta chain) was determined in a study of shared clonotypes between healthy human individuals (dated by TCRdb to 2020 to 2022). Broadly, across the study: A few men and a couple of women, aged 18 to 49 years, made up the cohort. Libraries were prepared and TCR repertoires were sequenced by different laboratories using diverse techniques, in order to increase sequencing depth and limit assay-specific biases. For each donor, CD4 naive and CD4 memory were each given three plates, CD8 naive was given two plates, and CD8 memory was given one plate. To estimate repertoire size and how much clonotype sharing occurs between individuals, the study deeply sequenced the blood TCR repertoires of several healthy adults. Between about 0.85 and 9.5 billion PBMCs per donor were obtained by leukapheresis.

The CDR3 measures 16 amino acids from cysteine to phenylalanine. Kept here is only the CDR3 DNA, which spans 48 bases and is read in frame from base 1. Ends trimmed: V by 3 bases, J by 1 base; bases unmatched to a gene: 6. The germline V gene specifies SGHTA as CDR1 and FQGTGA as CDR2. The donors were healthy, HIV-negative adults who had no recently reported acute infections or vaccinations. All donors were Caucasian adults living in Nashville, Tennessee, USA. Magnetic negative selection was used to enrich CD4+ T cells, after which naive cells were positively selected on CD45RA and the negative fraction became the memory subset. Blood was collected by leukapheresis, and PBMCs were isolated by Ficoll-Histopaque density gradient centrifugation and then cryopreserved in liquid nitrogen vapor phase. Purity and quantity of every magnetically sorted T cell population were checked by analytical flow cytometry. From each sorted fraction, genomic DNA was isolated and quantified by UV absorbance on a Nanodrop 2000c.

Notes on this clone: What antigen it recognizes has not been identified. Base qualities are missing; no much larger clone stands one base away.

TCR CDR3 regions were amplified from genomic DNA by multiplex PCR using the deep immunoSEQ assay. Genomic DNA extracted from each cell subset was distributed evenly over all wells of several immunoSEQ 96-well plates, and each plate served as one replicate. For sorted subsets, each replicate PCR was loaded with roughly 190 ng genomic DNA, equivalent to 30,000 or so T cell genomes. Purified libraries were quantified with a Qubit 3.0 fluorometer, sized on a Bioanalyzer 2100, and re-quantified with the KAPA Library Quantification kit. A separate single-read 150-cycle Illumina NextSeq 550 flow cell was used to sequence each immunoSEQ 96-well plate. Under the source paper's analysis protocol: Because only junctional sequences without quality scores were contained in the immunoSEQ output, filtering matching that applied to full-length reads could not be performed. Sequences were annotated with PyIR, a Python wrapper for IgBLAST v1.9, using IMGT germline references to assign V/J genes and CDR3. Reads were removed for weak V/J assignments (E-value above 1e-6), missing CDR3, stop codons, out-of-frame junctions, or ambiguous translated residues. V3J clonotypes were defined by identical inferred V gene, J gene, and CDR3 amino acid sequence. Percentage overlap between repertoires was calculated by dividing the number of shared unique clonotypes by the size of the smaller repertoire. RTK rarefaction, the Chao1 estimator, and Recon v2.1 estimates of unobserved clonotypes were used to assess repertoire richness. Generation probabilities were computed with OLGA for all TCRbeta clonotypes obtained by the gDNA method from a handful of donors. In TCRdb, the immuneACCESS table is reduced to in-frame sequences with V and J assigned. These tables do not hold every clone; where another copy was compared, an unresolved V gene accounts for under half, and the others remain unexplained. The V and J calls and clone size are taken from that table; D and trimming were inferred from the DNA. This sample is represented by around 990,000 clones; 60% to 85% of them were singletons. Roughly 0.82% of the sample comes from the top ten.

Summary of the overall study and its limitations: Higher generation probabilities were observed for clonotypes shared by all four sorted-subset donors than for non-shared clonotypes. The genetic and exposure-history diversity represented was limited by the small number of donors. Rarefaction of sorted-subset datasets indicated incomplete sequencing despite the large sequencing depth. Estimated clonotype richness was generally larger for naive than for memory subsets. When a few donors were compared, the shared fraction of clonotypes was about 5% for naive CD4, more than 3% for naive CD8, 2% to 2.5% for memory CD4, and 0.4% for memory CD8. Pairwise subsampling indicated that sequencing depth was expected to affect the degree of clonotype sharing among donors. Sampling was limited to blood, and TCR repertoires in tissue likely differ from TCR repertoires in blood.

Specimen: memory CD4+ T cells from PBMCs. The cell subset or site label corresponds to: CD45RA-negative fraction. The V and J genes are TRBV7-3 and TRBJ2-5, with 9 junctional bases fitting TRBD1. The source of this sequence is a man between 18 and 29 years old in good health. Some clones in this sample may be carry-over from other donors' samples. The CDR3 reads as follows: CASSLGQGGLQETQYF. The DNA sequence reads TGTGCCAGCAGCTTGGGACAGGGAGGGCTCCAAGAGACCCAGTACTTC.